This T cell receptor (beta chain) stems from a study of control samples from healthy donors and cancer patients. Trimming stripped 6 bases from V and 6 bases from J, with 12 bases between. CDR3 length: 13 amino acids. Germline-derived CDR1 and CDR2 are MNHEY and SVGAGI. This table comes from immunoSEQ multiplex PCR, and its TCRdb copy is limited to in-frame clones, with some not included. The table lists 150,000 to 200,000 clones, around 89% of them singletons. This TCR came from a woman aged 50 to 60 in good health. The rearrangement uses TRBV6-5 and TRBJ2-1; D could derive from TRBD1 or TRBD2 (5 bases each). Sample: blood. In DNA, the CDR3 is TGTGCCAGCAGCGGGACCTCCAGCAATGAGCAGTTCTTC. Its protein is CASSGTSSNEQFF.